This T cell receptor (beta chain) was profiled in a study of human T cells and chemical hapten exposure. Across the whole study: Application of 0.01% DPC to the upper back was done by patch test, with a reading at 6 days. There were per-sample TCR yield variations, arising mainly from small pooled library volume differences.

Stated time point: pre-sensitization, week 0. The sample's treatment: therapeutic diphenylcyclopropenone sensitization with weekly scalp DPC. Every donor had alopecia and was 18 to 70 years old; all were suitable for DPC. The ends were cut back, 2 bases at V and 3 bases at J, with 8 bases in the middle. This CDR3 is built from 13 residues. Germline assignment: CDR1 KGHSH and CDR2 LQKENI. TCRdb independently ran MiXCR on the RACE reads; one entry per CDR3 protein. The table shows about 59,000 distinct CDR3 sequences, with roughly 10% occurring only once. Sequenced here: whole blood, sampled in connection with sensitization to the hapten diphenylcyclopropenone (DPC). V usage is TRBV18 and J usage is TRBJ2-7; perhaps TRBD1 as D (6 bases). This clonotype was sampled from a woman aged 40 to 50 with alopecia areata. Some clones in this sample may be carry-over from other donors' samples. Written as DNA, the CDR3 is TGTGCCAGCTCACCAACCAGGGGCTACGAGCAGTACTTC. Residues: CASSPTRGYEQYF.